The rows below give T cell receptor beta chains drawn from one sample of a study of shared clonotypes between healthy human individuals. The protocol was immunoSEQ multiplex PCR, while the TCRdb copy is restricted to in-frame clones and leaves out a portion. The data show more than 2 million clones, with over 85% seen just once and 0.13% held by the top ten. The sequenced material came from naive CD4+ T cells sorted from blood. The source of these receptors is a man younger than 35 in good health. Both conserved end residues are part of each CDR3. Each record gives: D gene, clone size, V gene, J gene, CDR3 protein, CDR3 DNA. The D gene is left open where the match is weak. Rows may omit the clone size; those that give it use once, few, many or a size class.

>-|-|TRBV4-1|TRBJ1-5
CASSQDRKGHNQPQHF
TGCGCCAGCAGCCAAGATCGTAAAGGCCACAATCAGCCCCAGCATTTT
>-|-|TRBV4-3|TRBJ1-3
CASSLLTGHGNTIYF
TGCGCCAGCAGCCTACTTACAGGGCATGGAAACACCATATATTTT
>-|-|TRBV7-9|TRBJ1-5
CASSSEYSNQPQHF
TGTGCCAGCAGCTCTGAATATAGCAATCAGCCCCAGCATTTT
>-|-|TRBV9|TRBJ2-1
CASSVEGTLSYNEQFF
TGTGCCAGCAGCGTAGAGGGCACCCTCTCCTACAATGAGCAGTTCTTC
>TRBD1|-|TRBV30|TRBJ1-1
CAWTGTGRTEAFF
TGTGCCTGGACCGGGACAGGGCGGACTGAAGCTTTCTTT
>TRBD1|-|TRBV28|TRBJ1-2
CASSRTGNYGYTF
TGTGCCAGCAGCCGGACAGGGAACTATGGCTACACCTTC
>TRBD2|-|TRBV5-1|TRBJ2-1
CASSFSGSGEQFF
TGCGCCAGCAGCTTTAGCGGGAGCGGTGAGCAGTTCTTC
>-|-|TRBV5-1|TRBJ2-7
CASSVGYAYEQYF
TGCGCCAGCAGCGTGGGATACGCCTACGAGCAGTACTTC
>-|-|TRBV6-5|TRBJ1-1
CASSYSTGEAFF
TGTGCCAGCAGTTACTCGACCGGTGAAGCTTTCTTT
>TRBD2|-|TRBV7-2|TRBJ2-7
CASSLANRRGGISYEQYF
TGTGCCAGCAGCTTAGCGAATAGGCGGGGGGGCATATCCTACGAGCAGTACTTC
>-|-|TRBV28|TRBJ2-1
CASSQEGEQFF
TGTGCCAGCAGTCAAGAGGGGGAGCAGTTCTTC
>-|-|TRBV7-9|TRBJ1-2
CASSWAAGDGYTF
TGTGCCAGCAGCTGGGCGGCAGGGGATGGCTACACCTTC
>-|once|TRBV7-3|TRBJ1-6
CASSRDGAYNSPLHF
TGTGCCAGCAGCCGGGACGGAGCCTATAATTCACCCCTCCACTTT
>TRBD2|-|TRBV6-5|TRBJ2-2
CASSRGGTGELFF
TGTGCCAGCAGCCGCGGGGGCACCGGGGAGCTGTTTTTT
>-|once|TRBV10-2|TRBJ1-2
CASSEGEAGYTF
TGCGCCAGCAGTGAGGGAGAGGCCGGCTACACCTTC
>-|-|TRBV15|TRBJ2-7
CATSRDVGGAYEQYF
TGTGCCACCAGCAGAGATGTGGGAGGTGCCTACGAGCAGTACTTC
>TRBD1|-|TRBV9|TRBJ1-2
CASSGRTGEVWNYGYTF
TGTGCCAGCAGCGGGAGGACAGGGGAAGTTTGGAACTATGGCTACACCTTC
>-|-|TRBV18|TRBJ2-3
CASSPQGVISSTDTQYF
TGTGCCAGCTCACCACAGGGGGTCATTTCTAGCACAGATACGCAGTATTTT
>TRBD2|-|TRBV27|TRBJ2-5
CASSLSLAGGQETQYF
TGTGCCAGCAGTTTATCTCTGGCGGGGGGGCAAGAGACCCAGTACTTC
>TRBD2|-|TRBV18|TRBJ2-1
CASSLLAESSYNEQFF
TGTGCCAGCTCACTCCTAGCGGAAAGCTCCTACAATGAGCAGTTCTTC
>-|-|TRBV6-5|TRBJ1-5
CASSYSDVDFQHF
TGTGCCAGCAGTTACTCGGACGTTGACTTCCAGCATTTT
>-|-|TRBV19|TRBJ1-5
CASSMLEGQPQHF
TGTGCCAGTAGTATGCTGGAGGGACAGCCCCAGCATTTT
>-|-|TRBV27|TRBJ2-7
CASTQRPGQACYEQYF
TGTGCCAGCACCCAAAGGCCGGGACAAGCCTGTTACGAGCAGTACTTC